Shown below are 8 T cell receptor beta chains from a single sample sequenced in a study of OX40 agonist ivuxolimab in advanced cancers. Assay used: immunoSEQ multiplex PCR; TCRdb lists only in-frame clones, some missing. Of tens of thousands of clones in the sample, about nine tenths are singletons; the top ten hold roughly 8%. This material consisted of CD4+ or CD8+ T cells sorted from blood, taken in a trial of the OX40 agonist ivuxolimab. The receptor set was obtained from an adult with an advanced solid tumor such as melanoma, head and neck, liver or kidney cancer.

The gene calls are TRBV6-4 and TRBJ2-3; 10 bases align to TRBD1. V shed 5 bases and J 4 bases; nucleotides not matched to a gene: 9. The CDR3 spans 16 residues. Germline loops: CDR1 MRHNA, CDR2 SNTAGT. In DNA form, the CDR3 reads TGTGCCAGCAGTCTATATCCGGGACAGGGGTCAGATACGCAGTATTTT. It translates to CASSLYPGQGSDTQYF.

The genes are TRBV6-1 and TRBJ2-7; D is possibly TRBD2 (5 bases). In germline, CDR1 is MNHNS, CDR2 SASEGT. This CDR3 has 13 amino acids. The V end lost 9 bases, the J end lost 1 base, and 13 bases lay between the germline ends. The CDR3 DNA is TGTGCCAGTCAATGGACTGGGTCCTACGAGCAGTACTTC. This encodes CASQWTGSYEQYF.

V is TRBV15 and J is TRBJ2-3; no reliable D call. The germline V and J ends were trimmed by 0 bases and 5 bases, with 12 bases remaining between them. This CDR3 region has 15 residues. CDR1 is LNHNV and CDR2 is YYDKDF in the germline V gene (reference sequence). The CDR3 DNA reads TGTGCCACCAGCAGAGATGCGCCCGGTGAAGATACGCAGTATTTT. Its translation: CATSRDAPGEDTQYF.

The J gene is TRBJ2-7, the V gene TRBV4-2, with D perhaps TRBD2 (6 bases). Germline CDR1 is LGHNA and CDR2 is YNFKEQ. V was cut by 0 bases and J by 3 bases, with 15 bases left in between. The CDR3 spans 16 residues. The CDR3 DNA reads TGTGCCAGCAGCCAAGATCTTGGAGGGCCCCGCTACGAGCAGTACTTC. Protein sequence: CASSQDLGGPRYEQYF.

The chain has TRBV29-1 and TRBJ1-1; 9 nucleotides align to TRBD1. CDR3 length equals 12 residues. Germline CDR1 reads SQVTM; CDR2 reads ANQGSEA. The J segment lost 7 bases and the V segment lost 7 bases, leaving 7 bases of the junction unmatched. CDR3 in DNA: TGCAGCGCCGCGGACAGGGGTGGTGAAGCTTTCTTT. It encodes CSAADRGGEAFF. Drawing the rest from reference TRBV29-1 and TRBJ1-1, the complete variable domain is SAVISQKPSRDICQRGTSLTIQCQVDSQVTMMFWYRQQPGQSLTLIATANQGSEATYESGFVIDKFPISRPNLTFSTLTVSNMSPEDSSIYLCSAADRGGEAFFGQGTRLTVV.

The chain employs TRBV9 and TRBJ2-1; 7 bases agree with TRBD2. The CDR3 is made up of 15 amino acids. CDR1 is SGDLS and CDR2 is YYNGEE in the germline V gene. Unmatched junction bases numbered 7, after V lost 0 bases and J lost 7 bases. CDR3 loop: CASSVGPDSGNEQFF. DNA for the CDR3: TGTGCCAGCAGCGTAGGGCCAGATAGCGGGAATGAGCAGTTCTTC. The entire variable domain, with the rest obtained from reference TRBV9 and TRBJ2-1, is as follows: DSGVTQTPKHLITATGQRVTLRCSPRSGDLSVYWYQQSLDQGLQFLIQYYNGEERAKGNILERFSAQQFPDLHSELNLSSLELGDSALYFCASSVGPDSGNEQFFGPGTRLTVL.

V is TRBV7-3 and J is TRBJ2-1; TRBD2 aligns across 9 bases. In germline, CDR1 is SGHTA, CDR2 FQGTGA. The CDR3 sequence is 17 residues long. The ends lost 1 base at V and 0 bases at J; junction bases unmatched: 4. CDR3 coding DNA: TGTGCCAGCAGCTTAATGCCTAGCGGGACCTCCTACAATGAGCAGTTCTTC. Translated: CASSLMPSGTSYNEQFF. Complete variable domain (other parts from reference TRBV7-3 and TRBJ2-1): GAGVSQTPSNKVTEKGKYVELRCDPISGHTALYWYRQSLGQGPEFLIYFQGTGAADDSGLPNDRFFAVRPEGSVSTLKIQRTERGDSAVYLCASSLMPSGTSYNEQFFGPGTRLTVL.

J is TRBJ2-3 and V is TRBV6-5; D gene unclear. The CDR3 runs 12 residues. Trimming removed 6 bases from V and 5 bases from J, with 9 bases in between. From germline, CDR1 is MNHEY and CDR2 SVGAGI. The CDR3 spells CASSPVGDTQYF. As DNA, the CDR3 is TGTGCCAGCAGCCCCGTAGGAGATACGCAGTATTTT.